The 28 T cell receptor beta chains below were found in one sample sequenced in a study of T-cell memory formation after mild COVID-19. TCRdb re-called the 5' RACE reads with MiXCR, one entry per CDR3 protein. This sample has fewer than 400,000 distinct CDR3 sequences, with 10% to 15% found just once. The sequenced material came from PBMCs or a T cell subset sorted from them (not recorded which). Every receptor here comes from a man aged 18-30 years who had mild COVID-19 (a few samples of this study predate the infection). Cell type and time point are not known.

This clonotype occurred a few times. V usage is TRBV4-1 and J usage is TRBJ2-2; D not resolved. This CDR3 has 14 amino acids. Germline assignment: CDR1 MGHRA and CDR2 YSYEKL. Trimming removed 5 bases from V and 8 bases from J, with 15 bases in between. As DNA, the CDR3 is TGCGCCAGCAGCAGATGGAGAACCGGAGGGGAGCTGTTTTTT. It yields the protein CASSRWRTGGELFF.

This clonotype has more than one count but fewer than ten. The V gene is TRBV7-8, the J gene TRBJ1-2, with D hard to call. This CDR3 is built from 14 residues. Trimming took off 1 base at V and 4 bases at J, with 10 bases between the two ends. The germline V gene encodes CDR1 SGHVS and CDR2 FQNEAQ. The CDR3 reads CASSLDSIGYGYTF. Written as DNA, the CDR3 is TGTGCCAGCAGCTTAGATTCTATCGGCTATGGCTACACCTTC.

The chain links TRBV3-1 to TRBJ1-2; TRBD1 might be the D (6 bases). Germline CDR1 and CDR2: LGHDT and YNNKEL (reference sequence). V dropped 3 bases and J dropped 3 bases, with 14 bases sitting between them. This CDR3 region has 15 residues. For the CDR3, the DNA is TGTGCCAGCAGCCACCGTTTTAAGGGGGACTATGGCTACACCTTC. Translating gives CASSHRFKGDYGYTF.

This clonotype was seen only a few times. This rearrangement joins TRBV7-9 to TRBJ2-1; D remains ambiguous. CDR1 SEHNR and CDR2 FQNEAQ come from the germline V gene (reference sequence). Trimming pared 2 bases from V and 6 bases from J, leaving 14 bases between. The CDR3 covers 15 residues. DNA of the CDR3: TGTGCCAGCAGCTTAATGACTGCACCCGTCAATGAGCAGTTCTTC. It codes for CASSLMTAPVNEQFF. Looking up the rest from reference TRBV7-9 and TRBJ2-1 gives the full variable domain: DTGVSQNPRHKITKRGQNVTFRCDPISEHNRLYWYRQTLGQGPEFLTYFQNEAQLEKSRLLSDRFSAERPKGSFSTLEIQRTEQGDSAMYLCASSLMTAPVNEQFFGPGTRLTVL.

This clonotype was seen at least ten times. The chain joins TRBV7-2 to TRBJ2-5; D may match TRBD1 or TRBD2 (5 bases each). This CDR3 spans 15 amino acids. Germline loops: CDR1 SGHTA, CDR2 FQGNSA. With 5 bases removed from V and 2 bases from J, the gap between germline ends came to 15 bases. CDR3 bases: TGTGCCAGCAGCCTGGGACCCCACGCACAAGAGACCCAGTACTTC. Translated: CASSLGPHAQETQYF.

This chain uses TRBV5-5 with TRBJ1-3; D uncertain. Trimming shortened V by 4 bases and J by 1 base, and 27 bases separated the two germline ends. This CDR3 contains 20 residues. Germline loops: CDR1 SGHKS, CDR2 YYEKEE (reference sequence). The CDR3 coding sequence is TGTGCCAGCAGCACTACTTCTGGCAGGACGCGGGGTTTATCTGGAAACACCATATATTTT. It encodes CASSTTSGRTRGLSGNTIYF.

This clonotype was picked up many times. The chain combines TRBV7-3 with TRBJ2-7, with TRBD2 identical over 7 bases. In germline, CDR1 is SGHTA, CDR2 FQGTGA. There are 15 residues in the CDR3. The V segment lost 2 bases and the J segment 2 bases; nucleotides outside the gene matches: 6. The CDR3 sequence: CASSLRRGSAYEQYF. The CDR3 nucleotides read TGTGCCAGCAGCTTACGGCGGGGGAGCGCCTACGAGCAGTACTTC.

This clonotype was observed at least ten times. The CDR3 sequence: CASSSTSPNRHNEQFF. The CDR3 DNA reads TGTGCCAGCAGTTCGACTAGTCCTAACCGTCACAATGAGCAGTTCTTC. The chain combines TRBV7-2 with TRBJ2-1, with D perhaps TRBD2 (6 bases). Germline CDR1 SGHTA, CDR2 FQGNSA. With 6 bases removed from V and 5 bases from J, the gap between germline ends came to 20 bases. CDR3 length equals 16 residues.

V usage is TRBV5-6 and J usage is TRBJ1-1; 7 bases agree with TRBD1. V shed 2 bases and J 3 bases; nucleotides not matched to a gene: 4. CDR1 and CDR2 (germline): SGHDT, YYEEEE. This CDR3 is built from 14 residues. The CDR3 region is CASSFPGGDTEAFF. The DNA of the CDR3 is TGTGCCAGCAGCTTCCCAGGGGGGGACACTGAAGCTTTCTTT.

The chain carries TRBV7-9 and TRBJ2-5, with TRBD2 as a possible D gene (6 bases). Germline V gene sequence: CDR1 SEHNR, CDR2 FQNEAQ (reference sequence). The CDR3 is made up of 13 amino acids. V was shortened by 5 bases and J by 2 bases, with 9 bases between the two germline ends. DNA for the CDR3: TGTGCCAGCAGCCCGACTAGTCAAGAGACCCAGTACTTC. This translates into CASSPTSQETQYF.

This clonotype showed up just a few times. At one end, the junction sequence differs from germline, possibly due to a read error. V gene TRBV4-2 combines with J gene TRBJ1-1, with D hard to call. Germline loops: CDR1 LGHNA, CDR2 YNFKEQ. This CDR3 spans 14 amino acids. The DNA of the CDR3 is TGTGCCAGCAGCCTGCCCGGGCCCAGGTCCCCGATCGAGTTT. Its protein is CASSLPGPRSPIEF.

The V and J genes are TRBV5-6 and TRBJ2-7; D call uncertain. Deletions cut 1 base from V and 3 bases from J, with 8 bases between. Germline-derived CDR1 and CDR2 are SGHDT and YYEEEE. The CDR3 runs 13 residues. CDR3 in DNA: TGTGCCAGCAGCTTGCGGCAGATCTACGAGCAGTACTTC. Protein sequence: CASSLRQIYEQYF.

The chain is built from TRBV18 and TRBJ2-3; D gene ambiguous. This CDR3 has 12 residues. V was clipped by 5 bases and J by 3 bases, with 6 bases between them. CDR1 is KGHSH and CDR2 is LQKENI in the germline V gene. The CDR3 is CASSRWTDTQYF. The DNA of the CDR3 is TGTGCCAGCTCAAGGTGGACAGATACGCAGTATTTT.

The rearrangement links TRBV19 to TRBJ1-1, with 11 bases identical to TRBD1. Trimming removed 5 bases from V and 8 bases from J; junction bases left unmatched: 7. The CDR3 has 14 amino acids. Germline loops: CDR1 LNHDA, CDR2 SQIVND (reference sequence). The CDR3 region is CASSPRTGGEEAFF. The CDR3 nucleotides read TGTGCCAGTAGTCCCCGGACAGGGGGCGAAGAAGCTTTCTTT.

This clonotype was detected a few times. This chain joins TRBV6-2 or TRBV6-3 and TRBJ2-1; D is possibly TRBD1 (6 bases). V was pared by 5 bases and J by 9 bases, with 26 bases between. The CDR3 runs to 17 residues. Germline CDR1 and CDR2: MNHEY and SVGEGT. The CDR3 DNA follows: TGTGCCAGCAGTCACAAAAGACAGGCCGTACGCGAAACTGAGCAGTTCTTC. Translated: CASSHKRQAVRETEQFF.

The sample holds many counts of this clonotype. The chain employs TRBV4-3 and TRBJ2-3; possibly TRBD1 for D (6 bases). There are 17 residues in the CDR3. The germline V and J ends were trimmed by 0 bases and 5 bases, with 18 bases remaining between them. Germline V gene lookup returns CDR1 LGHNA and CDR2 YSLEER. CDR3 in DNA: TGCGCCAGCAGCCAAGATCGGGGCGGGCAGGGGATAGATACGCAGTATTTT. Translating gives CASSQDRGGQGIDTQYF.

The chain employs TRBV5-1 and TRBJ2-1; D may match TRBD1 or TRBD2 (6 bases each). The CDR3 sequence is 13 residues long. The V end lost 5 bases, the J end lost 8 bases, and 14 bases lay between the germline ends. CDR1 is SGHRS and CDR2 is YFSETQ in the germline V gene. CDR3 protein: CASSYRGVDEQFF. In DNA, the CDR3 is TGCGCCAGCAGTTATAGGGGGGTCGATGAGCAGTTCTTC.

This clonotype turned up a few times. This chain connects TRBV19 to TRBJ1-4, with D maybe TRBD1 (5 bases). With 3 bases removed from V and 0 bases from J, the gap between germline ends came to 14 bases. CDR3 size: 17 residues. Germline V CDR1 and CDR2: LNHDA, SQIVND (reference sequence). The CDR3 spells CASSIGAPATTNEKLFF. CDR3 nucleotides: TGTGCCAGTAGTATCGGGGCACCGGCGACAACTAATGAAAAACTGTTTTTT.

This clonotype showed up just a few times. This chain joins TRBV5-1 and TRBJ2-1; no firm D call. Germline values: CDR1 SGHRS, CDR2 YFSETQ. Trimming left V 7 bases short and J 0 bases short, with 11 bases between. The CDR3 spans 14 residues. The CDR3 is CASAYPSSYNEQFF. Here the CDR3 DNA reads TGCGCCAGCGCATACCCAAGCTCCTACAATGAGCAGTTCTTC.

This clonotype was found many times. This chain connects TRBV6-5 to TRBJ1-2, with D possibly being TRBD1 (5 bases). Germline CDR1 MNHEY, CDR2 SVGAGI. The CDR3 has 11 residues. Trimming cost V 8 bases and J 4 bases, with 8 bases left between them. The CDR3 DNA sequence: TGTGCCAGCGGTGACAGCTATGGCTACACCTTC. As protein: CASGDSYGYTF.

J is TRBJ1-2 and V is TRBV12-3 or TRBV12-4; no reliable D call. Between the trimmed V and J ends, which lost 1 base and 4 bases, there was a span of 7 bases. The CDR3 runs to 13 residues. DNA for the CDR3: TGTGCCAGCAGTTTAGGCCATCCCTATGGCTACACCTTC. It translates to CASSLGHPYGYTF.

Only a few counts were recorded for this clonotype. The chain has TRBV15 and TRBJ2-7; no clear D gene. CDR1 and CDR2 (germline): LNHNV, YYDKDF (reference sequence). The CDR3 runs 12 residues. V shed 6 bases and J shed 5 bases, with 11 bases lying between them. The DNA for the CDR3 is TGTGCCACCAGTATGGTCAGGAACGAGCAGTACTTC. Translating it yields CATSMVRNEQYF. Full variable domain (missing parts from reference TRBV15 and TRBJ2-7): DAMVIQNPRYQVTQFGKPVTLSCSQTLNHNVMYWYQQKSSQAPKLLFHYYDKDFNNEADTPDNFQSRRPNTSFCFLDIRSPGLGDTAMYLCATSMVRNEQYFGPGTRLTVT.

This clonotype was counted only a few times. The rearrangement links TRBV11-3 to TRBJ2-7, with 9 nucleotides matching TRBD1. The length of the CDR3 is 12 residues. The V and J ends lost 3 bases and 7 bases, in that order; junction bases with no gene match: 1. CDR1 and CDR2 from the germline V gene are SGHNT and YENEEA. In nucleotides, the CDR3 is TGTGCCAGCAGCTTGGACAGGGGAGAGCAGTACGTC. Amino acids: CASSLDRGEQYV.

This chain connects TRBV19 to TRBJ2-7, with D possibly matching TRBD2 (6 bases). The V and J ends lost 5 bases and 2 bases respectively, with 7 bases between them. CDR3 length: 12 residues. Per the germline V gene, CDR1 is LNHDA and CDR2 is SQIVND (reference sequence). In DNA, the CDR3 is TGTGCCAGTAGTGCGGGGACCTACGAGCAGTACTTC. Protein sequence: CASSAGTYEQYF.

This clonotype appeared a few times. V usage is TRBV5-1 and J usage is TRBJ2-5; 7 positions match TRBD2. With V trimmed by 4 bases and J by 5 bases, 11 bases remained unmatched. This CDR3 has 15 amino acids. Germline-derived CDR1 and CDR2 are SGHRS and YFSETQ. In DNA form, the CDR3 reads TGCGCCAGCAGCCCCCGAGCAGGGCGGGAGGAGACCCAGTACTTC. Translation: CASSPRAGREETQYF.

This clonotype was counted between two and nine times. One end of the junction fails to match germline, which may point to a read error. The V gene is TRBV10-2, the J gene TRBJ1-2; 7 nucleotides line up with TRBD1. The CDR3 is 12 residues long. CDR1 is WSHSY, CDR2 SAAADI, per germline. The CDR3 loop is CASGDRDYGYTF. The CDR3 region has the DNA TGCGCCAGCGGTGACAGGGACTATGGCTACACCTTC.

This clonotype was detected a few times. V gene TRBV9 combines with J gene TRBJ2-1; TRBD1 matches 9 bases. Germline values: CDR1 SGDLS, CDR2 YYNGEE. The V and J ends lost 7 bases and 8 bases, in that order; junction bases with no gene match: 10. The CDR3 sequence is 14 residues long. For the CDR3, the DNA is TGTGCCAGCCCTCCTGGGACAGGGTGGGATGAGCAGTTCTTC. It codes for CASPPGTGWDEQFF.

This clonotype was seen more than once but under ten times. The CDR3 reads CASSQLDRVQPQHF. For the CDR3, the DNA is TGTGCCAGCAGTCAGTTGGACAGGGTGCAGCCCCAGCATTTT. The chain is built from TRBV12-3 or TRBV12-4 and TRBJ1-5; TRBD1 matches 8 bases. CDR3 length: 14 amino acids. J was trimmed by 7 bases and V by 5 bases; bases with no gene match: 7.